This T cell receptor beta chain was retrieved from a study of T cell repertoires in cytomegalovirus infection. Findings and limits, study-wide: In two of eight donors, the top clonotype was HLA-C-restricted CMV-specific.

TCRdb analysed the reads with MiXCR anew, one entry per CDR3 protein. The data contain approximately 500,000 distinct CDR3 sequences, more than 15% of them singletons. This clonotype was seen many times. Antigen specificity is unknown. Germline V gives CDR1 SGHNT, CDR2 YYREEE (reference sequence). CDR3 length equals 15 residues. The V and J ends lost 1 base and 4 bases, in that order; junction bases with no gene match: 5. The specimen was CD8+ T cells from PBMCs. V is TRBV5-4 and J is TRBJ2-3; 8 bases are shared with TRBD2. The receptor comes from a human donor in good health (CMV status not recorded). Some clones in this sample may be carry-over from other donors' samples. The CDR3, as DNA: TGTGCCAGCAGCTTGAAGCGGGAGAACGCAGATACGCAGTATTTT. It yields the protein CASSLKRENADTQYF.